The clone carrying this TCR beta chain was seen a single time. Arm-PCR of CDR3 regions and iRepertoire HTBI primers were the basis on which TCR beta libraries were built. TCRdb fed the multiplex PCR reads into MiXCR, producing one record per CDR3 protein. Of 400,000 to 500,000 distinct CDR3 sequences in the sample, around 15% were seen once. The data belong to a study of regulatory T cells in long-lasting Graves disease. Noted time point: newly diagnosed GD, antithyroid drugs for less than 3 months. Preparation of the TCR library used RNA extracted from PBMCs. These data also formed part of another study, on T cells in Graves' hyperthyroidism and ophthalmopathy. That paper adds: In the first-round RT-PCR of the TCR CDR3, the HTBI primer set was used.

Sequencing was performed on peripheral blood mononuclear cells (PBMCs), taken at new diagnosis, from a patient treated with antithyroid drugs. This TCR was sampled from a woman between 45 and 65 years old with Graves disease.

CDR3 sequence (DNA): TGCGCCAGCAGCCAAGGAGGGATGGGCACTGAAGCTTTCTTT. Protein: CASSQGGMGTEAFF. This chain uses TRBV4-1 with TRBJ1-1, with no clear D. The CDR3 totals 14 residues. Germline CDR1 MGHRA, CDR2 YSYEKL. Trimming removed 1 base from V and 4 bases from J, with 10 bases in between.